One and the same sample provided the 12 T cell receptor beta chains below, sequenced in a study of T cells in localized non-small cell lung cancer (dated by TCRdb to 2018 to 2021). Receptor amplification or capture employed the immunoSEQ multiplex PCR assay. Here the immuneACCESS table is served through TCRdb, limited to in-frame sequences with V and J called. Missing clones are a known gap in these copies; in checked studies unresolved V genes cover under half, and the rest lacks a known reason. Here the sample has fewer than 2,000 clones; roughly a fifth occur a single time. The ten largest make up 9.5% to 15% of the sample. The material was normal lung tissue next to the tumor, obtained before any cancer treatment. The receptors here all came from a woman aged 40 to 75 with stage III squamous cell lung carcinoma.

The V gene is TRBV14, the J gene TRBJ2-2; D uncertain. V was shortened by 0 bases and J by 4 bases, with 6 bases between the two germline ends. Germline-derived CDR1 and CDR2 are SGHDN and FVKESK. This CDR3 is built from 14 residues. CDR3 region: CASSQDGFTGELFF. In DNA form, the CDR3 reads TGTGCCAGCAGCCAAGACGGTTTCACCGGGGAGCTGTTTTTT.

A few counts support this clone. The chain combines TRBV9 with TRBJ1-1; D is unclear. Germline V gives CDR1 SGDLS, CDR2 YYNGEE. V was shortened by 2 bases and J by 1 base, with 15 bases between the two germline ends. This CDR3 contains 16 residues. This CDR3 reads CASSVGPLERNTEAFF. For the CDR3, the DNA is TGTGCCAGCAGCGTTGGCCCACTCGAAAGGAACACTGAAGCTTTCTTT. The full variable domain, with the rest looked up from reference TRBV9 and TRBJ1-1, is DSGVTQTPKHLITATGQRVTLRCSPRSGDLSVYWYQQSLDQGLQFLIQYYNGEERAKGNILERFSAQQFPDLHSELNLSSLELGDSALYFCASSVGPLERNTEAFFGQGTRLTVV.

This clone was counted only a few times. The chain recombines TRBV30 with TRBJ2-7, with 7 bases identical to TRBD1. The germline gives CDR1 GTSNPN, CDR2 SVGIG (reference sequence). The CDR3 covers 12 residues. Trimming at V came to 1 base and at J to 3 bases, leaving 0 bases not matched to a gene. The CDR3 loop is CAWSGDSYEQYF. The CDR3 nucleotides are TGTGCCTGGAGTGGGGACAGCTACGAGCAGTACTTC.

V usage is TRBV30 and J usage is TRBJ1-2; D is unclear. The CDR3 spans 12 residues. Trimming cost V 5 bases and J 1 base, with 8 bases left between them. From germline, CDR1 is GTSNPN and CDR2 SVGIG (reference sequence). The CDR3 region has the DNA TGTGCCTGGGAAGGAAATAACTATGGCTACACCTTC. Encoded protein: CAWEGNNYGYTF.

This clone has more than one count but fewer than ten. The chain carries TRBV1 and TRBJ2-2. TRBV1 constitutes a pseudogene. This CDR3 comprises 17 residues. The CDR3 spells CASSTPPWQPQRGELFF. DNA for the CDR3: TGCGCCAGCAGCACCCCCCCGTGGCAGCCTCAGAGAGGGGAGCTGTTTTTT.

This chain links TRBV28 with TRBJ1-4; possible D gene TRBD1, 5 bases. V dropped 5 bases and J dropped 3 bases, with 13 bases sitting between them. Per the germline V gene, CDR1 is MDHEN and CDR2 is SYDVKM. The CDR3 runs 15 residues. As DNA, the CDR3 is TGTGCCAGCAGTCGGGGGGGGTCGGCTAATGAAAAACTGTTTTTT. Protein product: CASSRGGSANEKLFF.

This clone is termed medium-sized. The V call is TRBV6-8, the J call TRBJ2-1; 10 nucleotides match TRBD1. This CDR3 is built from 16 residues. With 5 bases clipped from V and 5 bases from J, the junction kept 9 bases outside the gene matches. CDR1 and CDR2 (germline): MNHGY, SAAAGT. The CDR3 bases are TGTGCCAGCAGTCCATTAGACAGGGGGCTACACAATGAGCAGTTCTTC. As protein: CASSPLDRGLHNEQFF.

In this sample, this clone is medium-sized (0.01 to 0.1%). The chain is built from TRBV6-8 and TRBJ2-1; 9 bases match TRBD2. The V segment lost 6 bases and the J segment 5 bases; nucleotides outside the gene matches: 8. Germline assignment: CDR1 MNHGY and CDR2 SAAAGT. This CDR3 is 15 amino acids long. The CDR3 nucleotides are TGTGCCAGCAGGTTCTTCGGGACTAGCAACAATGAGCAGTTCTTC. Encoded protein: CASRFFGTSNNEQFF.

This clone is judged medium-sized. V usage is TRBV11-3 and J usage is TRBJ2-1; a weak D match, TRBD2 (6 bases). Per germline, CDR1 SGHNT and CDR2 YENEEA. The CDR3 contains 14 residues. V lost 7 bases, J lost 7 bases, and 17 bases lay in between. The CDR3 coding sequence is TGTGCCAGCACCCGACTAGTTATGGTAAATGAGCAGTTCTTC. It yields the protein CASTRLVMVNEQFF.

This clone counts as medium-sized. This chain joins TRBV11-3 and TRBJ2-7; D unclear. This CDR3 has 14 residues. Germline V gene data show CDR1 as SGHNT and CDR2 as YENEEA. The V gene lost 3 bases and the J gene lost 4 bases, with 13 bases spanning the gap. Written as DNA, the CDR3 is TGTGCCAGCAGCTTGGCTGAGTATGAATACGAGCAGTACTTC. Amino acids: CASSLAEYEYEQYF.

The rearrangement uses TRBV19 and TRBJ1-2, with D possibly being TRBD1 (5 bases). Germline CDR1 and CDR2: LNHDA and SQIVND (reference sequence). CDR3 size: 12 residues. V shed 6 bases and J shed 4 bases, with 9 bases lying between them. The CDR3 protein is CASRGQTYGYTF. The CDR3 region has the DNA TGTGCCAGTAGGGGGCAGACCTATGGCTACACCTTC.

This clone has more than one count but fewer than ten. The J gene is TRBJ2-6, the V gene TRBV6-8, with D perhaps matching TRBD1 (5 bases). Germline CDR1 and CDR2: MNHGY and SAAAGT. The CDR3 is made up of 15 amino acids. The ends were cut back, 4 bases at V and 1 base at J, with 8 bases in the middle. CDR3 in DNA: TGTGCCAGCAGTTCAGGGTTGTCTGGGGCCAACGTCCTGACTTTC. This codes for CASSSGLSGANVLTF.